This T cell receptor (beta chain) was documented in a study of blood T cells in healthy people across ages. Across the whole study: About one barcoded beta molecule per two T cells came from capture by template switching.

Primers used in a second PCR of about 7 to 12 cycles were a sample-barcoded 5' primer and a J-beta primer mix. The template-switch adaptor was a 5' adaptor with 12 random nucleotides. It tagged each cDNA molecule. TCRdb used MiXCR to reprocess the 5' RACE reads, holding one entry per CDR3 protein. The repertoire holds around 1,500,000 distinct CDR3 sequences, with 42% as singletons. The TCR was taken from a woman between 18 and 29 years old in good health. Sequencing was done on a sample of blood.

CDR3 bases: TGCAGTGCTAGATCGGGGACAGGGGTGGACACTGAAGCTTTCTTT. It translates to CSARSGTGVDTEAFF. The V call is TRBV20-1, the J call TRBJ1-1; 10 nucleotides match TRBD1. The CDR3 runs to 15 residues. With 2 bases clipped from V and 3 bases from J, the junction kept 6 bases outside the gene matches. The germline V gene has CDR1 DFQATT and CDR2 SNEGSKA (reference sequence).